The 25 T cell receptor beta chains in this list originate from one sample, sequenced in a study of blood T cell repertoires in COVID-19. TCRdb keeps only in-frame clones here, not all; method: immunoSEQ multiplex PCR. The sample has just under 90,000 clones; approximately 90% are singletons. The sequencing input was peripheral blood. The receptors shown here come from a woman aged 80 or over with acute or convalescent COVID-19.

There are a few counts of this clone. The V gene is TRBV5-1, the J gene TRBJ1-6; perhaps TRBD1 as D (5 bases). The germline gives CDR1 SGHRS, CDR2 YFSETQ. This CDR3 has 16 amino acids. Trimming took off 4 bases at V and 10 bases at J, with 21 bases between the two ends. The CDR3 loop reads CASSPDPGVVESPLHF. The CDR3 nucleotides are TGCGCCAGCAGCCCGGACCCGGGGGTTGTGGAATCACCCCTCCACTTT.

The rearrangement uses TRBV5-1 and TRBJ1-1; 12 bases map to TRBD1. The V and J ends lost 4 bases and 5 bases, in that order; junction bases with no gene match: 3. Germline CDR1 and CDR2: SGHRS and YFSETQ. CDR3 length equals 14 residues. The CDR3, as DNA: TGCGCCAGCAGCCAGGGACAGGGGGCGACTGAAGCTTTCTTT. Protein product: CASSQGQGATEAFF.

This clone was picked up one time. The rearrangement joins TRBV24-1 to TRBJ2-3; D not resolved. V was cut by 1 base and J by 0 bases, with 10 bases left in between. The CDR3 has 16 amino acids. The germline gives CDR1 KGHDR, CDR2 SFDVKD. CDR3 in amino acids: CATSDLAATSTDTQYF. CDR3 DNA: TGTGCCACCAGTGATTTAGCCGCGACTAGCACAGATACGCAGTATTTT.

This clone occurred once. The chain links TRBV6-4 to TRBJ1-6; D is unclear. Trimming took 0 bases from V and 5 from J, leaving 11 bases between them. Germline lookup yields CDR1 MRHNA and CDR2 SNTAGT. The CDR3 is 16 residues long. The CDR3 DNA sequence: TGTGCCAGCAGTGACTCCGGGGAGAAACATAATTCACCCCTCCACTTT. Its translation: CASSDSGEKHNSPLHF.

The CDR3 DNA is TGTGCCAGCTTAGGACGGGAAAATGAAAAACTGTTTTTT. Amino acid sequence: CASLGRENEKLFF. The chain employs TRBV6-4 and TRBJ1-4; D ambiguous. The CDR3 spans 13 residues. Germline V gives CDR1 MRHNA, CDR2 SNTAGT. V lost 8 bases, J lost 5 bases, and 12 bases lay in between.

The rearrangement links TRBV29-1 to TRBJ2-3; 7 bases fit TRBD1. Trimming removed 7 bases from V and 0 bases from J; junction bases left unmatched: 7. There are 14 residues in the CDR3. CDR1 is SQVTM and CDR2 is ANQGSEA in the germline V gene. In DNA, the CDR3 is TGCAGCGGGACAGGTATCATAAGCACAGATACGCAGTATTTT. This codes for CSGTGIISTDTQYF.

The chain combines TRBV5-1 with TRBJ1-6, with D perhaps matching TRBD1 (6 bases). This CDR3 has 17 residues. The V gene's germline CDR1 is SGHRS and CDR2 YFSETQ. V lost 1 base, J lost 9 bases, and 20 bases lay in between. CDR3 nucleotide sequence: TGCGCCAGCAGCTTGTATCAAAGAGACACAGGGATTTCACCCCTCCACTTT. Amino acids: CASSLYQRDTGISPLHF.

V gene TRBV4-3 combines with J gene TRBJ2-3, with 9 bases identical to TRBD2. The CDR3 is 17 residues long. Germline CDR1 reads LGHNA; CDR2 reads YSLEER. After removal of 0 bases from V and 2 bases from J, the junction contained 6 bases not matched to a gene. As DNA, the CDR3 is TGCGCCAGCAGCCAAGATCGACTAGCGGCGATCACAGATACGCAGTATTTT. Protein sequence: CASSQDRLAAITDTQYF.

This chain joins TRBV24-1 and TRBJ2-3, with 10 nucleotides matching TRBD2. CDR1 is KGHDR, CDR2 SFDVKD, per germline. There are 19 residues in the CDR3. J was trimmed by 4 bases and V by 4 bases; bases with no gene match: 16. This chain's CDR3 is CATSDAISGGRGGSDTQYF. As DNA, the CDR3 is TGTGCCACCAGTGACGCCATTAGCGGGGGGCGAGGAGGTTCAGATACGCAGTATTTT.

The CDR3: CASSSTGGWPGYTF. The CDR3 DNA follows: TGTGCCAGCAGTTCCACAGGGGGCTGGCCTGGCTACACCTTC. The gene calls are TRBV6-5 and TRBJ1-2, with 9 positions matching TRBD1. From germline, CDR1 is MNHEY and CDR2 SVGAGI. With 4 bases clipped from V and 7 bases from J, the junction kept 7 bases outside the gene matches. This CDR3 spans 14 amino acids.

The chain links TRBV9 to TRBJ1-3; D remains ambiguous. Germline V gene data show CDR1 as SGDLS and CDR2 as YYNGEE. The CDR3 covers 16 residues. V dropped 1 base and J dropped 0 bases, with 11 bases sitting between them. The DNA for the CDR3 is TGTGCCAGCAGCGTAAGCGACTCTAACTCTGGAAACACCATATATTTT. Translated, it gives CASSVSDSNSGNTIYF.

The chain links TRBV4-1 to TRBJ2-3, with D perhaps matching TRBD2 (6 bases). The CDR3 covers 15 residues. Germline CDR1 reads MGHRA; CDR2 reads YSYEKL. Between the trimmed V and J ends, which lost 1 base and 5 bases, there was a span of 13 bases. CDR3: CASSQGEGGRDTQYF. CDR3 nucleotide sequence: TGCGCCAGCAGCCAAGGGGAAGGAGGGAGAGATACGCAGTATTTT.

This chain connects TRBV7-2 to TRBJ2-1, with 9 bases fitting TRBD1. In germline, CDR1 is SGHTA, CDR2 FQGNSA. The CDR3 is made up of 16 amino acids. V shed 4 bases and J 6 bases; nucleotides not matched to a gene: 10. The CDR3 DNA sequence: TGTGCCAGCAGCTCGGGACAGGGTAAATGGGGCAATGAGCAGTTCTTC. Translated, it gives CASSSGQGKWGNEQFF.

This chain connects TRBV10-3 to TRBJ1-3, with 8 positions matching TRBD1. The germline V gene encodes CDR1 ENHRY and CDR2 SYGVKD. The CDR3 contains 14 residues. The V and J ends lost 7 bases and 4 bases, in that order; junction bases with no gene match: 6. The CDR3 sequence is CAITETGAGNTIYF. The CDR3 DNA reads TGTGCCATCACCGAGACAGGGGCAGGAAACACCATATATTTT.

This sequence joins TRBV12-3 or TRBV12-4 and TRBJ1-2; 7 bases agree with TRBD1. The CDR3 totals 13 residues. V gave up 7 bases and J gave up 2 bases; unmatched junction bases: 4. CDR3 nucleotide sequence: TGTGCCAGCACCCTGACAGGGAACTATGGCTACACCTTC. This codes for CASTLTGNYGYTF.

The chain links TRBV7-9 to TRBJ2-3; D is ambiguous. CDR3 length equals 15 residues. The germline V gene has CDR1 SEHNR and CDR2 FQNEAQ (reference sequence). V gave up 4 bases and J gave up 1 base, with 12 bases separating them. CDR3 coding DNA: TGTGCCAGCAGCTACTCCTTAGATGGCACAGATACGCAGTATTTT. As protein: CASSYSLDGTDTQYF.

This sequence joins TRBV28 and TRBJ2-1, with 7 bases lining up with TRBD2. This CDR3 has 13 residues. J gave up 7 bases and V 2 bases, and 2 bases lay outside the gene matches. Germline V gives CDR1 MDHEN, CDR2 SYDVKM. The CDR3 nucleotides are TGTGCCAGCAGTTTAGTCGGGGGGAATGAGCAGTTCTTC. Its translation is CASSLVGGNEQFF.

V usage is TRBV9 and J usage is TRBJ2-3; no firm D call. The V end lost 4 bases, the J end lost 2 bases, and 17 bases lay between the germline ends. Germline V lookup: CDR1 SGDLS, CDR2 YYNGEE. CDR3 size: 16 residues. CDR3 in amino acids: CASSPFGRHVTDTQYF. Here the CDR3 DNA reads TGTGCCAGCAGCCCTTTTGGCAGGCACGTCACAGATACGCAGTATTTT.

This chain connects TRBV29-1 to TRBJ2-3, with 13 nucleotides matching TRBD2. J gave up 5 bases and V 7 bases, and 9 bases lay outside the gene matches. The length of the CDR3 is 15 residues. Germline loops: CDR1 SQVTM, CDR2 ANQGSEA. The CDR3 region is CSADGLAGAGDTQYF. DNA for the CDR3: TGCAGCGCCGATGGACTAGCGGGAGCAGGAGATACGCAGTATTTT.

The genes are TRBV6-1 and TRBJ1-3; D gene uncertain. Looked up from germline, CDR1 is MNHNS and CDR2 is SASEGT. This CDR3 has 12 residues. Trimming took off 2 bases at V and 4 bases at J, with 3 bases between the two ends. The chain's CDR3 is CASSESGNTIYF. The CDR3 region has the DNA TGTGCCAGCAGTGAATCGGGAAACACCATATATTTT.

This chain uses TRBV6-2 or TRBV6-3 with TRBJ2-2; TRBD2 might be the D (6 bases). Germline lookup yields CDR1 MNHEY and CDR2 SVGEGT. Trimming took off 5 bases at V and 6 bases at J, with 19 bases between the two ends. The CDR3 has 16 amino acids. The CDR3 region is CASSGPRGHGPGELFF. For the CDR3, the DNA is TGTGCCAGCAGTGGCCCGCGGGGTCACGGGCCCGGGGAGCTGTTTTTT.

The rearrangement joins TRBV7-9 to TRBJ1-6; no definite D call. This CDR3 spans 14 amino acids. Looked up from germline, CDR1 is SEHNR and CDR2 is FQNEAQ (reference sequence). Trimming took 1 base from V and 8 from J, leaving 9 bases between them. CDR3 DNA: TGTGCCAGCAGCTTAGGCTACACAGATTCACCCCTCCACTTT. It translates to CASSLGYTDSPLHF.

The chain uses TRBV5-1 and TRBJ2-7; 7 bases are shared with TRBD1. The J segment lost 5 bases and the V segment lost 3 bases, leaving 5 bases of the junction unmatched. CDR3 length: 13 amino acids. Germline V gives CDR1 SGHRS, CDR2 YFSETQ. Here the CDR3 reads CASSSPDRNEQYF. CDR3 coding DNA: TGCGCCAGCAGCTCGCCGGACAGGAACGAGCAGTACTTC. Full variable domain (outside the CDR3, taken from reference TRBV5-1 and TRBJ2-7): KAGVTQTPRYLIKTRGQQVTLSCSPISGHRSVSWYQQTPGQGLQFLFEYFSETQRNKGNFPGRFSGRQFSNSRSEMNVSTLELGDSALYLCASSSPDRNEQYFGPGTRLTVT.

The chain has TRBV29-1 and TRBJ1-4; D may be TRBD1 (6 bases). Trimming cost V 7 bases and J 5 bases, with 11 bases left between them. The CDR3 spans 12 residues. Germline V lookup: CDR1 SQVTM, CDR2 ANQGSEA. The CDR3 protein is CSATGLNEKLFF. In nucleotides, the CDR3 is TGCAGCGCCACAGGGCTAAATGAAAAACTGTTTTTT.

The gene calls are TRBV7-8 and TRBJ1-6; D unresolved. V was shortened by 3 bases and J by 2 bases, with 5 bases between the two germline ends. This CDR3 has 14 amino acids. Germline V gene data show CDR1 as SGHVS and CDR2 as FQNEAQ. The CDR3 DNA reads TGTGCCAGCAGCTTGGGCCCCTATAATTCACCCCTCCACTTT. Its protein is CASSLGPYNSPLHF.